This T cell receptor beta chain is from a study of blood T cell repertoires in COVID-19 (TCRdb year 2020). For context, the study as a whole: Samples from collaborators originated in the United States, Italy and Spain and spanned both the acute and convalescent phases of COVID-19. The prospective study material was composed of cDNA or gDNA derived from T cells, B-cell-depleted T cells, or PBMCs. The dataset comprised deeply sampled blood TCRbeta repertoires from subjects exposed to, actively infected with, or recovered from COVID-19. The repertoires were made available in a free public database intended to serve as a resource for research on the immune response to SARS-CoV-2. The samples were drawn from the first 160 participants of the ongoing ImmuneRACE study and from 1,254 subjects provided by 6 global collaborators. Nearly every sample came with metadata listing a de-identified subject ID, COVID-19 status, age in years and sex. Where available, HLA class I and class II types were obtained from metadata supplied by the sample provider rather than from assay-based typing. Overall results and qualifications from the work: The amount of clinical and demographic metadata varied by source and participant and was provided uncurated.

Each collaborating institution followed its own protocols to collect whole blood in K2EDTA tubes. Collaborator samples were shipped for TCRbeta analysis as frozen whole blood, isolated PBMCs, or DNA extracted from either sample type. A note on this clone: No cognate antigen has been identified for it. Within one base of it there is no much larger clone, and no base qualities were kept.

TCRbeta CDR3 regions were amplified from genomic DNA by means of the immunoSEQ Assay, a bias-controlled multiplex PCR. The published analysis was carried out like this. Nucleated cell counts per sample were estimated from amplification of reference gene primers within the assay. Sequence reads were collapsed and filtered to measure the absolute abundance of every unique TCRbeta CDR3 rearrangement. For each sample, productive Simpson clonality was calculated as the square root of Simpson's diversity index over productive rearrangements. The immuneACCESS repertoire file appears here via TCRdb, limited to in-frame rearrangements. These files lack a portion of the clones; in checked studies, under half of the deficit traces to unresolved V genes, and the cause of the others is not known. Clone size and the V and J calls come from that table; the DNA yielded D and trimming. Here the sample has approximately 60,000 clones; 75% to 80% occur a single time. The top ten clones comprise more than 20% of the sample.

What was sequenced was peripheral blood. The source is a man aged 45-65 years with active or convalescent COVID-19.

The sequenced DNA: TGCGCCAGCAGCCCGGAACAGGGGAATAATTCACCCCTCCACTTT. Its protein reads: CASSPEQGNNSPLHF. The chain was built from TRBV5-1 and TRBJ1-6, and TRBD1 matches 7 of the central bases. Reading the germline V gene gives CDR1 SGHRS and CDR2 YFSETQ. Here V drops 4 bases and J drops 5 bases, and the junction holds 6 bases not matched to any gene. The CDR3 spans 15 residues, from the cysteine through the phenylalanine. The kept DNA is CDR3 alone, 45 bases in frame from the first base.